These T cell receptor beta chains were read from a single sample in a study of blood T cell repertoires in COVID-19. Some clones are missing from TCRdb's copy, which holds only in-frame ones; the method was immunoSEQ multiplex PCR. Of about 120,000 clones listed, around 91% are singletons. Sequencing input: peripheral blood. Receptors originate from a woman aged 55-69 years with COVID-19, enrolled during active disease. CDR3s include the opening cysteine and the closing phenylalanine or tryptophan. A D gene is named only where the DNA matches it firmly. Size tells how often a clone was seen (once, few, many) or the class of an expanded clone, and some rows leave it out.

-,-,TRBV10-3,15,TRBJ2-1,CAISPRGGDYNEQFF,TGTGCCATCAGTCCCCGGGGCGGGGACTACAATGAGCAGTTCTTC
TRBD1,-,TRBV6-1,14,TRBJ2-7,CASSAAGTGYEQYF,TGTGCCAGCAGCGCCGCCGGGACAGGCTACGAGCAGTACTTC
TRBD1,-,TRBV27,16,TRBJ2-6,CASSETGISGANVLTF,TGTGCCAGCAGTGAGACAGGGATTTCTGGGGCCAACGTCCTGACTTTC
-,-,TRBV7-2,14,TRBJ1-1,CASSRPRHDERAFF,TGTGCCAGCAGCCGCCCACGCCACGACGAGAGGGCTTTCTTT
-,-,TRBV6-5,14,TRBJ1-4,CASRMELNGEKLFF,TGTGCCAGTCGGATGGAGTTGAACGGTGAAAAACTGTTTTTT
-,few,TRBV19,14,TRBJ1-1,CATQRRGGGTEAFF,TGTGCCACTCAGAGGCGGGGCGGGGGCACTGAAGCTTTCTTT
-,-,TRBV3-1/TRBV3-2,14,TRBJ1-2,CASSQDLGDYGYTF,TGTGCCAGCAGCCAAGATTTAGGGGACTATGGCTACACCTTC
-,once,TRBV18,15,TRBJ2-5,CASSLTKTVTETQYF,TGTGCCAGCTCACTAACTAAGACAGTAACAGAGACCCAGTACTTC
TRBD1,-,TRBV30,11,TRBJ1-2,CAWTGGGGYTF,TGTGCCTGGACAGGGGGCGGTGGCTACACCTTC
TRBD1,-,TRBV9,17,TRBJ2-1,CASSPRQGASSYNEQFF,TGTGCCAGCAGCCCGCGACAGGGGGCAAGCTCCTACAATGAGCAGTTCTTC
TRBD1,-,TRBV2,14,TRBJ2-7,CASSYRGSTYEQYF,TGTGCCAGCAGTTACAGGGGTTCCACCTACGAGCAGTACTTC
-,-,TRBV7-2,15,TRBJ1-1,CASSFLGSRNTEAFF,TGTGCCAGCAGCTTCCTGGGCAGCCGAAACACTGAAGCTTTCTTT
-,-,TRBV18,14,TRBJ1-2,CASSRWGGGYGYTF,TGTGCCAGCTCTCGATGGGGGGGCGGCTATGGCTACACCTTC
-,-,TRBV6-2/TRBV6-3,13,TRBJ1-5,CASSYWGDQPQHF,TGTGCCAGCAGTTACTGGGGAGATCAGCCCCAGCATTTT
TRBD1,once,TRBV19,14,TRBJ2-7,CASSGDRGLYEQYF,TGTGCCAGTAGTGGAGACAGGGGGCTCTACGAGCAGTACTTC
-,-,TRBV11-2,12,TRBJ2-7,CASSSSTRDTYF,TGTGCCAGCAGCTCATCGACCCGGGACACCTACTTC
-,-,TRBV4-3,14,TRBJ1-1,CASSQVGVGTEAFF,TGCGCCAGCAGCCAAGTAGGGGTGGGCACTGAAGCTTTCTTT
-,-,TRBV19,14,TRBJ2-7,CASSISRQGYEQYF,TGTGCCAGTAGTATCTCCCGGCAGGGGTACGAGCAGTACTTC
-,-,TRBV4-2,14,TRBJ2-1,CASSQVDSYNEQFF,TGTGCCAGCAGCCAAGTGGACAGCTACAATGAGCAGTTCTTC
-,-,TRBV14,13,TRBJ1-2,CASSPTGLYGYTF,TGTGCCAGCAGCCCTACAGGGCTCTATGGCTACACCTTC
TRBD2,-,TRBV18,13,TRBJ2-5,CASSPTSAETQYF,TGTGCCAGCTCACCAACTAGCGCGGAGACCCAGTACTTC
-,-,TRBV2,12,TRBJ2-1,CAGQGGRNEQFF,TGTGCTGGGCAGGGAGGTCGCAATGAGCAGTTCTTC
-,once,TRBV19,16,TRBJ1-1,CASSIPPGRSNTEAFF,TGTGCCAGTAGCATACCCCCCGGGAGATCGAACACTGAAGCTTTCTTT
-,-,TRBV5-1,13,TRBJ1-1,CASSLSRGTEAFF,TGCGCCAGCAGCTTGAGTAGGGGAACTGAAGCTTTCTTT
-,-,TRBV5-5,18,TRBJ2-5,CASTQIRAGKGSAETQYF,TGTGCCAGCACCCAAATCAGGGCAGGGAAAGGTTCCGCGGAGACCCAGTACTTC
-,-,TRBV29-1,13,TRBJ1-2,CSVDTGSSYGYTF,TGCAGCGTTGATACAGGCAGCTCCTATGGCTACACCTTC